This T cell receptor beta chain was profiled in a study of memory CD4+ T cells and cytomegalovirus serostatus. Study as a whole: Healthy Belgian adult donors included roughly ten CMV-positive and 24 CMV-negative people.

The CDR3 is made up of 15 amino acids. V shed 4 bases, J shed 6 bases, and the junction held 9 bases outside the gene matches. Germline CDR1 reads SEHNR; CDR2 reads FQNEAQ (reference sequence). Study results and caveats: The CMV-associated TCR signature appears largely within the CD4+ memory repertoire. CD4+ memory repertoires contained about two fifths of the roughly 160 reported CMV TCRbeta sequences.

This clone has just one count. The antigen remains unidentified. The protocol was immunoSEQ multiplex PCR, while the TCRdb copy is restricted to in-frame clones and leaves out a portion. The sample has some 50,000 clones, roughly 80% seen once; the top ten hold under 0.7%. Single viable CD3+CD4+CD8-CD45RO+ cells were sorted as the memory CD4+ T cells. Total CD4+ T cells were enriched by CD4 positive selection. The gene calls are TRBV7-9 and TRBJ1-2; 9 bases map to TRBD1. This receptor was identified in an adult in good health and CMV-seronegative. Specimen: memory CD4+ T cells from blood. The CDR3 is CASSSEPGQGNGYTF. CDR3 DNA: TGTGCCAGCAGCTCAGAACCGGGACAGGGAAATGGCTACACCTTC.